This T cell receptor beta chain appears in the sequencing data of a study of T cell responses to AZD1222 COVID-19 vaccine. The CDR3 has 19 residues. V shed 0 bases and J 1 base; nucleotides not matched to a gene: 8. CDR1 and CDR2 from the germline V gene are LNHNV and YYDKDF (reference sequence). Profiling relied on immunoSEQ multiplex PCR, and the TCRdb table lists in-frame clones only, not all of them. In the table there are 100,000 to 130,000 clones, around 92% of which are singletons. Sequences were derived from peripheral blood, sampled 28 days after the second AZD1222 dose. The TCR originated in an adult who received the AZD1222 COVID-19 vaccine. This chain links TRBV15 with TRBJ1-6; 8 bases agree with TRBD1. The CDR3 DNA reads TGTGCCACCAGCAGAGACCAAGGACAGGGAGCATCCTATAATTCACCCCTCCACTTT. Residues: CATSRDQGQGASYNSPLHF.